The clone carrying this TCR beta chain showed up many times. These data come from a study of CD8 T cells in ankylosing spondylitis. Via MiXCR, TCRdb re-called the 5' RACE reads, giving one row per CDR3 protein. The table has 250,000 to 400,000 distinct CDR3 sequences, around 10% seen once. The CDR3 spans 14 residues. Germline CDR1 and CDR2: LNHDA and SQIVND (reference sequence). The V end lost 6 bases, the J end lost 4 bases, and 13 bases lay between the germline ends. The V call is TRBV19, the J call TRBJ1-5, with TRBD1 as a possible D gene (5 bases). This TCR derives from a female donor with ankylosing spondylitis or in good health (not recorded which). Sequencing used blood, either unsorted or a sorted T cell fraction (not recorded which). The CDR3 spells CASRDNSQNQPQHF. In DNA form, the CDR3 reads TGTGCCAGTAGGGACAATAGCCAGAATCAGCCCCAGCATTTT.